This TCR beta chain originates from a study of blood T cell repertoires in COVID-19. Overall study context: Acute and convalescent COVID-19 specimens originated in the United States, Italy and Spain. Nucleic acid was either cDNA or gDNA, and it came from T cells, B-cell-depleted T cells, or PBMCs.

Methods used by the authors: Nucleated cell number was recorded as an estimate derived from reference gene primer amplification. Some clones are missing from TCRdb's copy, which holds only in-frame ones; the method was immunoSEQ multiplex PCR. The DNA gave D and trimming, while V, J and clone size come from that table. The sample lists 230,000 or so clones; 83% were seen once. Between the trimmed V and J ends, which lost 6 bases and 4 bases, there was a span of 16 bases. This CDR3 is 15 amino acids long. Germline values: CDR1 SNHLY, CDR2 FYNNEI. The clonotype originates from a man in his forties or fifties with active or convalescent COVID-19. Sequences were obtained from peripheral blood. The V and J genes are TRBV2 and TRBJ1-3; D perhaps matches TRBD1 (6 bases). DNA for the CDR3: TGTGCCAGCAGCGGGGACATCGTCTACGGAAACACCATATATTTT. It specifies CASSGDIVYGNTIYF.